The 24 T cell receptor beta chains given below trace back to one sample, sequenced in a study of identical twins. TCRdb itself ran the 5' RACE reads through MiXCR, one entry per CDR3 protein. The repertoire has fewer than 500,000 distinct CDR3 sequences, less than 25% of them found once; the top ten carry 2.9%. These data were likewise used in another study, on T cells expressing NK-cell markers.

Material for sequencing was CD4+ T cells sorted from blood. All receptors derive from a woman aged 18-29 years in good health.

The chain recombines TRBV29-1 with TRBJ2-1; D possibly corresponds to TRBD1 (6 bases). The germline V and J ends were trimmed by 7 bases and 7 bases, with 14 bases remaining between them. CDR3 length: 12 amino acids. CDR1 is SQVTM and CDR2 is ANQGSEA in the germline V gene. The CDR3 is CSARQGRNEQFF. Here the CDR3 DNA reads TGCAGCGCTAGGCAGGGGCGGAATGAGCAGTTCTTC.

This clonotype turned up a few times. The chain is built from TRBV12-3 or TRBV12-4 and TRBJ2-1, with 12 bases matching TRBD2. This CDR3 spans 14 amino acids. V dropped 7 bases and J dropped 6; count of bases not matched to a gene: 4. The CDR3 sequence: CASNKLAGGNEQFF. CDR3 coding DNA: TGTGCCAGCAACAAACTAGCGGGGGGCAATGAGCAGTTCTTC.

The chain recombines TRBV11-2 with TRBJ2-2; 10 nucleotides match TRBD1. The CDR3 has 15 amino acids. V lost 5 bases to trimming and J lost 6 bases; unmatched junction nucleotides: 6. Germline loops: CDR1 SGHAT, CDR2 FQNNGV. CDR3 DNA: TGTGCCAGCAGCATAGGGGACAGGGGTTCCGGGGAGCTGTTTTTT. Its protein is CASSIGDRGSGELFF.

In this sample, this clonotype turned up a few times. The J gene is TRBJ1-1, the V gene TRBV6-1; D may be TRBD1 (6 bases). Germline V CDR1 and CDR2: MNHNS, SASEGT. The V end was cut by 5 bases, the J end by 2 bases, with 12 bases between. The CDR3 contains 14 residues. CDR3: CASSNAGQNTEAFF. The CDR3 nucleotides read TGTGCCAGCAGTAACGCGGGACAAAACACTGAAGCTTTCTTT.

This chain connects TRBV2 to TRBJ1-6; TRBD1 is a possible D gene (5 bases). The CDR3 is made up of 15 amino acids. V shed 6 bases and J shed 6 bases, with 15 bases lying between them. Germline V gene data show CDR1 as SNHLY and CDR2 as FYNNEI. The CDR3 DNA reads as TGTGCCAGCAGCCTGGGGGGAATGGGTAATTCACCCCTCCACTTT. Translation: CASSLGGMGNSPLHF.

In its sample, this clonotype was seen a few times. This CDR3 is CATSRDPSGNTQYF. The CDR3 region has the DNA TGTGCCACCAGCAGAGATCCTAGCGGGAACACGCAGTATTTT. This chain links TRBV15 with TRBJ2-3, with 9 positions matching TRBD2. CDR1 is LNHNV and CDR2 is YYDKDF in the germline V gene (reference sequence). The CDR3 extends over 14 amino acids. The junction had 4 bases not matched to a gene; V was cut back by 0 bases and J by 9 bases.

The gene calls are TRBV20-1 and TRBJ1-1, with 7 bases identical to TRBD1. The V and J ends lost 5 bases and 2 bases, in that order; junction bases with no gene match: 8. CDR1 DFQATT and CDR2 SNEGSKA come from the germline V gene (reference sequence). The CDR3 is 14 amino acids. As DNA, the CDR3 is TGCAGTGCTGCAAAAAGGGGGCTTAACACTGAAGCTTTCTTT. Amino acid sequence: CSAAKRGLNTEAFF.

The gene calls are TRBV10-3 and TRBJ1-1; tentative D call: TRBD1 (6 bases). The germline gives CDR1 ENHRY, CDR2 SYGVKD. Deletions cut 4 bases from V and 5 bases from J, with 14 bases between. CDR3 size: 14 residues. The CDR3 bases are TGTGCCATCAGTGCGAGAGGGGGGAATACTGAAGCTTTCTTT. Its protein product is CAISARGGNTEAFF.

The chain couples TRBV5-1 to TRBJ2-3; possibly TRBD2 for D (6 bases). Germline assignment: CDR1 SGHRS and CDR2 YFSETQ. Trimming removed 1 base from V and 1 base from J, with 10 bases in between. The CDR3 is 15 amino acids. CDR3 DNA sequence: TGCGCCAGCAGCTTGCCGGGAGCAGGCACAGATACGCAGTATTTT. Amino acids: CASSLPGAGTDTQYF.

CDR3 nucleotide sequence: TGTGCCTGGATCGAGGGTGGGCTAGCGGGGGGCTCCAGCACAGATACGCAGTATTTT. Its translation: CAWIEGGLAGGSSTDTQYF. The chain joins TRBV30 to TRBJ2-3; 11 positions agree with TRBD2. The CDR3 totals 19 residues. Trimming cost V 4 bases and J 0 bases; bases outside gene matches: 15. CDR1 is GTSNPN and CDR2 is SVGIG in the germline V gene (reference sequence).

This clonotype was detected a few times. V and J are TRBV6-1 and TRBJ2-7, with D perhaps being TRBD1 or TRBD2 (5 bases each). Trimming stripped 7 bases from V and 1 base from J, with 17 bases between. Germline V lookup: CDR1 MNHNS, CDR2 SASEGT. The CDR3 contains 15 residues. CDR3 DNA: TGTGCCAGCAAGCGCAGCCGGGACGCTTCCTACGAGCAGTACTTC. Translating it yields CASKRSRDASYEQYF.

This chain connects TRBV6-1 to TRBJ2-2, with 10 bases aligning to TRBD2. The CDR3 runs 17 residues. Losses at the gene ends were 5 bases for V and 7 bases for J; bases not matched to a gene: 13. Germline V gives CDR1 MNHNS, CDR2 SASEGT. The CDR3 reads CASSPPLAGVSVGELFF. CDR3 coding DNA: TGTGCCAGCAGTCCACCGCTAGCGGGGGTGTCGGTCGGGGAGCTGTTTTTT.

This clonotype showed up just a few times. The J gene is TRBJ2-1, the V gene TRBV4-3; 7 bases map to TRBD2. CDR3 length: 14 residues. The germline gives CDR1 LGHNA, CDR2 YSLEER. The junction had 3 bases not matched to a gene; V was cut back by 4 bases and J by 3 bases. The CDR3 region has the DNA TGCGCCAGCAGCCGCCTAGCGGACTACAATGAGCAGTTCTTC. It is translated as CASSRLADYNEQFF.

The chain uses TRBV5-1 and TRBJ2-3; the match to TRBD2 covers 12 bases. V lost 4 bases, J lost 5 bases, and 2 bases stayed unmatched. In germline, CDR1 is SGHRS, CDR2 YFSETQ. This CDR3 spans 14 amino acids. The CDR3 region has the DNA TGCGCCAGCAGCCTGACTAGCGGGGGAGATACGCAGTATTTT. Encoded protein: CASSLTSGGDTQYF.

The sample holds a few counts of this clonotype. The genes are TRBV25-1 and TRBJ1-2; D remains ambiguous. Between the trimmed V and J ends, which lost 2 bases and 8 bases, there was a span of 18 bases. Germline V gene data show CDR1 as MGHDK and CDR2 as SYGVNS. This CDR3 is 15 amino acids long. In DNA, the CDR3 is TGTGCCAGCAGTGAACGAATAGGGTCAACGGGAGGCTACACCTTC. Encoded protein: CASSERIGSTGGYTF.

A remark on this clonotype: Sequence at one end of the junction differs from germline and may be a read error. J is TRBJ2-3 and V is TRBV4-3; 9 bases are shared with TRBD2. CDR1 is LGHNA, CDR2 YSLEER, per germline. The CDR3 runs 12 residues. CDR3 residues: CASSQGSGSVHF. CDR3 nucleotides: TGCGCCAGCAGCCAAGGTAGCGGGAGTGTGCATTTT.

This clonotype was found a few times. The chain joins TRBV12-3 or TRBV12-4 to TRBJ2-7; D unresolved. The ends were cut back, 5 bases at V and 6 bases at J, with 17 bases in the middle. This CDR3 contains 14 residues. DNA of the CDR3: TGTGCCAGCAGTCTTCCTCCGAGCCGCGGCGAGCAGTACTTC. This codes for CASSLPPSRGEQYF.

This rearrangement joins TRBV11-2 to TRBJ1-2, with 9 bases lining up with TRBD1. The CDR3 is 13 amino acids. J lost 7 bases, V lost 7 bases, and 7 bases had no gene match. The germline V gene encodes CDR1 SGHAT and CDR2 FQNNGV. The CDR3 bases are TGTGCCAGCACCAGGGACAGGGAAGGTGGCTACACCTTC. It codes for CASTRDREGGYTF.

This clonotype has a handful of counts. V is TRBV29-1 and J is TRBJ2-7; 9 bases line up with TRBD2. V lost 4 bases, J lost 2 bases, and 9 bases stayed unmatched. Germline CDR1 and CDR2: SQVTM and ANQGSEA. The CDR3 spans 15 residues. In DNA form, the CDR3 reads TGCAGCGTTGCCGTGACTAGCGGAAGAACCTACGAGCAGTACTTC. It codes for CSVAVTSGRTYEQYF.

This clonotype showed up many times. The chain links TRBV5-1 to TRBJ1-1; 8 bases align to TRBD1. The germline V gene has CDR1 SGHRS and CDR2 YFSETQ. Trimming took 4 bases from V and 6 from J; bases not matched to a gene: 17. This CDR3 spans 17 amino acids. CDR3 amino acids: CASSRRLGQVSDSEAFF. The CDR3 DNA reads TGCGCCAGCAGCAGACGACTGGGACAGGTGTCGGACTCTGAAGCTTTCTTT.

The chain couples TRBV7-9 to TRBJ1-2; TRBD1 aligns across 9 bases. The V gene end was trimmed by 1 base and the J gene end by 2 bases; junction bases not matched to a gene: 5. The CDR3 is made up of 16 amino acids. Germline loops: CDR1 SEHNR, CDR2 FQNEAQ (reference sequence). The CDR3 nucleotides are TGTGCCAGCAGCTTAGAGGGGACAGGGCCGAACTATGGCTACACCTTC. Translation: CASSLEGTGPNYGYTF.

The J gene is TRBJ2-1, the V gene TRBV6-1; D perhaps matches TRBD2 (5 bases). CDR3 length: 16 amino acids. CDR1 and CDR2 from the germline V gene are MNHNS and SASEGT. V was pared by 6 bases and J by 3 bases, with 18 bases between. CDR3 loop: CASRRTFQDLYNEQFF. The CDR3, as DNA: TGTGCCAGCAGGCGGACTTTCCAGGACCTCTACAATGAGCAGTTCTTC.

This clonotype was recorded many times. V and J are TRBV2 and TRBJ1-1, with no clear D. CDR1 SNHLY and CDR2 FYNNEI come from the germline V gene. V was cut by 8 bases and J by 2 bases, with 6 bases left in between. The CDR3 is 11 amino acids. The CDR3 nucleotides are TGTGCCAGCCGCTTCAACACTGAAGCTTTCTTT. Translating it yields CASRFNTEAFF.

In this sample, this clonotype turned up a few times. The chain uses TRBV3-1 and TRBJ2-7, with no clear D. In germline, CDR1 is LGHDT, CDR2 YNNKEL (reference sequence). V was cut by 4 bases and J by 3 bases, with 10 bases left in between. The CDR3 has 13 residues. This chain's CDR3 is CASSPGFRYEQYF. In DNA, the CDR3 is TGTGCCAGCAGCCCGGGTTTTCGCTACGAGCAGTACTTC.